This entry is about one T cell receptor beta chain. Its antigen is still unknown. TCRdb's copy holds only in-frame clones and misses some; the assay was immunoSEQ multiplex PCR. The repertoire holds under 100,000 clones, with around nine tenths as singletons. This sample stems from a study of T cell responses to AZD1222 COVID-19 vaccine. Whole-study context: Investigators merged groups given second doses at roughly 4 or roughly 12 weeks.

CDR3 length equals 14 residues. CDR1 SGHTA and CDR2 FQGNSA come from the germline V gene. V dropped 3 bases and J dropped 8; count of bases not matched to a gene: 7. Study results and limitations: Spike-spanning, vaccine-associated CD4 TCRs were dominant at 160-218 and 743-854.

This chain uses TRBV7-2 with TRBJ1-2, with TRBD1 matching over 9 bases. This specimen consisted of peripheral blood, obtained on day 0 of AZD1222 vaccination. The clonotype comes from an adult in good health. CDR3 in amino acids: CASSFRGQGFGYTF. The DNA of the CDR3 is TGTGCCAGCAGCTTTCGGGGACAGGGCTTCGGCTACACCTTC. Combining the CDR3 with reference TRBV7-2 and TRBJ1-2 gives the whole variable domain GAGVSQSPSNKVTEKGKDVELRCDPISGHTALYWYRQSLGQGLEFLIYFQGNSAPDKSGLPSDRFSAERTGGSVSTLTIQRTQQEDSAVYLCASSFRGQGFGYTFGSGTRLTVV.